This passage covers 27 T cell receptor beta chains from one sample sequenced in a study of cytomegalovirus exposure and HLA in healthy donors. The PCR was carried out with 60 Vbeta primers and 13 Jbeta primers. Profiling relied on immunoSEQ multiplex PCR, and the TCRdb table lists in-frame clones only, not all of them. This table holds hundreds of thousands of clones, roughly 80% found once. The sequenced sample consisted of PBMCs. The receptors were gathered from a man aged 25-45 years in good health and CMV-seronegative.

Here the CDR3 DNA reads TGCAGCGTTGATACAGGGCTTAATGAAAAACTGTTTTTT. Translation: CSVDTGLNEKLFF. The V gene is TRBV29-1, the J gene TRBJ1-4, with D possibly being TRBD1 (6 bases). The V gene lost 3 bases and the J gene lost 4 bases, with 9 bases spanning the gap. The CDR3 covers 13 residues. Germline V gene sequence: CDR1 SQVTM, CDR2 ANQGSEA.

V gene TRBV4-3 combines with J gene TRBJ2-7; TRBD1 aligns across 10 bases. J gave up 4 bases and V 0 bases, and 6 bases lay outside the gene matches. This CDR3 contains 16 residues. The germline CDR1 and CDR2 sequences are LGHNA and YSLEER. CDR3 sequence: CASSQDPGTGEYEQYF. In DNA form, the CDR3 reads TGCGCCAGCAGCCAAGACCCCGGGACAGGGGAATACGAGCAGTACTTC.

This clone was seen once. This sequence joins TRBV10-3 and TRBJ2-2; 9 nucleotides line up with TRBD1. Germline V gene data show CDR1 as ENHRY and CDR2 as SYGVKD. J lost 6 bases, V lost 4 bases, and 6 bases had no gene match. The CDR3 has 15 amino acids. In nucleotides, the CDR3 is TGTGCCATCAGTGCTTCGGGACAGGGATCCGGGGAGCTGTTTTTT. Translation gives CAISASGQGSGELFF.

The chain couples TRBV19 to TRBJ2-3; the match to TRBD2 covers 10 bases. V shed 7 bases and J 1 base; nucleotides not matched to a gene: 5. Germline V gene sequence: CDR1 LNHDA, CDR2 SQIVND (reference sequence). This CDR3 region has 15 residues. CDR3 region: CASTPLAGRTDTQYF. CDR3 in DNA: TGTGCCAGTACCCCACTAGCGGGACGCACAGATACGCAGTATTTT. Based on the CDR3 plus reference TRBV19 and TRBJ2-3, the full variable domain is DGGITQSPKYLFRKEGQNVTLSCEQNLNHDAMYWYRQDPGQGLRLIYYSQIVNDFQKGDIAEGYSVSREKKESFPLTVTSAQKNPTAFYLCASTPLAGRTDTQYFGPGTRLTVL.

CDR3 amino acids: CASKPSTGVPNTEAFF. In DNA form, the CDR3 reads TGTGCCAGCAAACCCTCAACCGGGGTACCGAACACTGAAGCTTTCTTT. V and J are TRBV7-9 and TRBJ1-1; no firm D call. Trimming cost V 7 bases and J 1 base, with 19 bases left between them. Germline values: CDR1 SEHNR, CDR2 FQNEAQ (reference sequence). There are 16 residues in the CDR3.

The chain couples TRBV29-1 to TRBJ2-5, with 7 bases lining up with TRBD2. The CDR3 runs to 13 residues. The J segment lost 5 bases and the V segment lost 5 bases, leaving 8 bases of the junction unmatched. Per the germline V gene, CDR1 is SQVTM and CDR2 is ANQGSEA. The CDR3 reads CSVWQGGIETQYF. In DNA form, the CDR3 reads TGCAGCGTTTGGCAGGGAGGGATCGAGACCCAGTACTTC.

This chain joins TRBV7-2 and TRBJ1-1, with D perhaps TRBD1 (5 bases). Trimming removed 5 bases from V and 6 bases from J, with 7 bases in between. The CDR3 has 11 amino acids. Germline V gives CDR1 SGHTA, CDR2 FQGNSA. In DNA form, the CDR3 reads TGTGCCAGCAGCCGGGGGTCTGAAGCTTTCTTT. This codes for CASSRGSEAFF. Based on the CDR3 plus reference TRBV7-2 and TRBJ1-1, the full variable domain is GAGVSQSPSNKVTEKGKDVELRCDPISGHTALYWYRQSLGQGLEFLIYFQGNSAPDKSGLPSDRFSAERTGGSVSTLTIQRTQQEDSAVYLCASSRGSEAFFGQGTRLTVV.

Here the CDR3 reads CASSAGNIQYF. For the CDR3, the DNA is TGTGCCAGCAGTGCAGGAAACATTCAGTACTTC. The V gene is TRBV2, the J gene TRBJ2-4; D ambiguous. The CDR3 runs 11 residues. CDR1 is SNHLY and CDR2 is FYNNEI in the germline V gene. V shed 4 bases and J shed 6 bases, with 4 bases lying between them.

The V gene is TRBV6-5, the J gene TRBJ2-7, with 7 bases lining up with TRBD1. This CDR3 spans 15 amino acids. With 4 bases clipped from V and 4 bases from J, the junction kept 10 bases outside the gene matches. CDR1 is MNHEY and CDR2 is SVGAGI in the germline V gene. CDR3 in DNA: TGTGCCAGCAGTTCGAGGGGGCCGCGATCTTACGAGCAGTACTTC. This sequence encodes CASSSRGPRSYEQYF.

This clone occurred once. The chain carries TRBV19 and TRBJ1-3, with 7 bases lining up with TRBD1. V lost 8 bases to trimming and J lost 5 bases; unmatched junction nucleotides: 3. The CDR3 is 12 residues long. Germline assignment: CDR1 LNHDA and CDR2 SQIVND (reference sequence). CDR3 bases: TGTGCCAGTTCGGACAGGCGAAACACCATATATTTT. It codes for CASSDRRNTIYF.

This clone appeared once. This chain connects TRBV5-1 to TRBJ2-3; 8 nucleotides line up with TRBD1. J was trimmed by 1 base and V by 0 bases; bases with no gene match: 7. The CDR3 covers 17 residues. Germline CDR1 and CDR2: SGHRS and YFSETQ. The CDR3 DNA follows: TGCGCCAGCAGCTTGGCCCCGGGACAGGCAGGCACAGATACGCAGTATTTT. This sequence encodes CASSLAPGQAGTDTQYF.

This clone appeared once. This sequence joins TRBV7-9 and TRBJ2-4; no definite D call. CDR1 is SEHNR, CDR2 FQNEAQ, per germline (reference sequence). The CDR3 runs to 14 residues. Trimming cost V 0 bases and J 0 bases, with 3 bases left between them. CDR3 DNA sequence: TGTGCCAGCAGCTTAGCCTTAGCCAAAAACATTCAGTACTTC. Protein product: CASSLALAKNIQYF.

The chain has TRBV27 and TRBJ1-2, with a tentative D call TRBD1 (6 bases). V was shortened by 2 bases and J by 2 bases, with 15 bases between the two germline ends. Germline lookup yields CDR1 MNHEY and CDR2 SMNVEV (reference sequence). The CDR3 totals 16 residues. CDR3 amino acids: CASSLVGGANNYGYTF. The DNA for the CDR3 is TGTGCCAGCAGTTTAGTTGGGGGCGCGAACAACTATGGCTACACCTTC.

This clone qualifies as medium-sized. The rearrangement joins TRBV27 to TRBJ1-2; the D is unclear. CDR3 length: 15 amino acids. Trimming took off 5 bases at V and 1 base at J, with 14 bases between the two ends. CDR1 and CDR2 (germline): MNHEY, SMNVEV (reference sequence). CDR3 amino acids: CASSMTAGVNYGYTF. CDR3 sequence (DNA): TGTGCCAGCAGTATGACCGCCGGGGTTAACTATGGCTACACCTTC.

The CDR3: CASSGDRGLHQPQHF. In DNA form, the CDR3 reads TGTGCCAGCAGTGGGGACAGGGGGCTACATCAGCCCCAGCATTTT. The chain combines TRBV6-1 with TRBJ1-5; 12 bases map to TRBD1. V lost 4 bases and J lost 5; bases outside the gene matches: 3. Germline V lookup: CDR1 MNHNS, CDR2 SASEGT. CDR3 length: 15 residues.

CDR3: CASSQVGQETYEQYF. CDR3 nucleotides: TGCGCCAGCAGCCAGGTGGGACAGGAAACCTACGAGCAGTACTTC. The chain couples TRBV4-3 to TRBJ2-7, with 8 positions matching TRBD1. The CDR3 runs to 15 residues. CDR1 is LGHNA, CDR2 YSLEER, per germline. J lost 2 bases, V lost 3 bases, and 6 bases had no gene match.

The gene calls are TRBV5-1 and TRBJ1-1; TRBD1 agrees at 7 bases. With V trimmed by 1 base and J by 1 base, 10 bases remained unmatched. The CDR3 runs 17 residues. CDR1 and CDR2 (germline): SGHRS, YFSETQ. Here the CDR3 reads CASSLLRGQESNTEAFF. In DNA, the CDR3 is TGCGCCAGCAGCTTGCTAAGGGGGCAGGAGTCGAACACTGAAGCTTTCTTT.

In this sample, this clone turned up a few times. This chain uses TRBV5-4 with TRBJ2-5, with 12 bases identical to TRBD2. The J call is in doubt because the DNA end fits TRBJ2-7 better. Germline-derived CDR1 and CDR2 are SGHNT and YYREEE (reference sequence). The CDR3 contains 15 residues. CDR3 protein: CASSLRLAGAYEQYF. CDR3 sequence (DNA): TGTGCCAGCAGCTTAAGACTAGCGGGGGCGTACGAGCAGTACTTC.

The chain employs TRBV5-1 and TRBJ2-5, with D tentatively TRBD2 (7 bases). This CDR3 region has 15 residues. With 3 bases removed from V and 1 base from J, the gap between germline ends came to 13 bases. Germline V gives CDR1 SGHRS, CDR2 YFSETQ. CDR3: CASSSQGGAQETQYF. For the CDR3, the DNA is TGCGCCAGCAGCTCCCAAGGGGGGGCCCAAGAGACCCAGTACTTC.

The chain combines TRBV7-9 with TRBJ2-7; a possible D gene is TRBD2 (7 bases). Trimming took 1 base from V and 4 from J, leaving 11 bases between them. Germline lookup yields CDR1 SEHNR and CDR2 FQNEAQ (reference sequence). The CDR3 covers 14 residues. CDR3 amino acids: CASSLVGGPYEQYF. CDR3 DNA: TGTGCCAGCAGCTTAGTGGGGGGGCCTTACGAGCAGTACTTC. Filled out from reference TRBV7-9 and TRBJ2-7, the complete variable domain reads DTGVSQNPRHKITKRGQNVTFRCDPISEHNRLYWYRQTLGQGPEFLTYFQNEAQLEKSRLLSDRFSAERPKGSFSTLEIQRTEQGDSAMYLCASSLVGGPYEQYFGPGTRLTVT.

The chain combines TRBV2 with TRBJ2-1; D uncertain. This CDR3 has 13 residues. V was shortened by 4 bases and J by 4 bases, with 8 bases between the two germline ends. CDR1 and CDR2 (germline): SNHLY, FYNNEI. The CDR3 loop reads CASSGQSYNEQFF. For the CDR3, the DNA is TGTGCCAGCAGTGGGCAGTCATACAATGAGCAGTTCTTC. Based on the CDR3 plus reference TRBV2 and TRBJ2-1, the full variable domain is EPEVTQTPSHQVTQMGQEVILRCVPISNHLYFYWYRQILGQKVEFLVSFYNNEISEKSEIFDDQFSVERPDGSNFTLKIRSTKLEDSAMYFCASSGQSYNEQFFGPGTRLTVL.

CDR3 protein: CASSYLRVGDEQFF. Here the CDR3 DNA reads TGTGCCAGCAGTTACTTGAGGGTCGGGGATGAGCAGTTCTTC. The chain recombines TRBV6-6 with TRBJ2-1; D is possibly TRBD2 (5 bases). This CDR3 spans 14 amino acids. Germline-derived CDR1 and CDR2 are MNHNY and SVGAGI (reference sequence). Deletions cut 1 base from V and 8 bases from J, with 12 bases between.

The chain uses TRBV7-2 and TRBJ2-2; 9 bases are shared with TRBD2. Germline V gene lookup returns CDR1 SGHTA and CDR2 FQGNSA. The junction had 5 bases not matched to a gene; V was cut back by 6 bases and J by 6 bases. The CDR3 has 14 residues. Written as DNA, the CDR3 is TGTGCCAGCAGGCGGGGGGGCTTGGCCGGGGAGCTGTTTTTT. It encodes CASRRGGLAGELFF.

This chain uses TRBV4-1 with TRBJ2-1; TRBD2 might be the D (6 bases). V lost 1 base to trimming and J lost 1 base, with 11 bases between them. The CDR3 consists of 16 residues. Germline CDR1 reads MGHRA; CDR2 reads YSYEKL. CDR3 protein: CASSQVPGRSYNEQFF. CDR3 bases: TGCGCCAGCAGCCAAGTACCAGGGAGGTCCTACAATGAGCAGTTCTTC.

This clone was counted once. This sequence joins TRBV7-9 and TRBJ1-1; D is uncertain. Per the germline V gene, CDR1 is SEHNR and CDR2 is FQNEAQ (reference sequence). V gave up 5 bases and J gave up 4 bases, with 11 bases separating them. This CDR3 contains 13 residues. The CDR3 region has the DNA TGTGCCAGCAGCCTTATCGGTAGCACTGAAGCTTTCTTT. Its translation is CASSLIGSTEAFF.

The genes are TRBV15 and TRBJ2-1, with 7 bases identical to TRBD1. CDR1 and CDR2 (germline): LNHNV, YYDKDF (reference sequence). This CDR3 has 15 residues. The trim removed 4 bases at V and 2 bases at J, leaving 5 bases unmatched. The DNA of the CDR3 is TGTGCCACCAGCACGGTAGGGACAGCCTACAATGAGCAGTTCTTC. This codes for CATSTVGTAYNEQFF.

A single count supports this clone. One junction end does not reproduce the germline sequence, and a read error may be involved. This same CDR3 is encoded by further DNA sequences in the sample. J is TRBJ1-6 and V is TRBV27; D perhaps matches TRBD1 (5 bases). The CDR3 has 14 residues. Germline lookup yields CDR1 MNHEY and CDR2 SMNVEV (reference sequence). The CDR3: CASRSTGGGSPLHF. Written as DNA, the CDR3 is TGTGCCAGCAGGAGTACGGGGGGTGGGTCACCTCTCCACTTT.